The sequence of this TCR beta chain was determined in a study of cytomegalovirus exposure and HLA in healthy donors. As for this clone: At one end the junction does not follow the germline gene, possibly because of a read error.

The PCR ran on 60 Vbeta and 13 Jbeta primers. Produced via immunoSEQ multiplex PCR; TCRdb's table is partial and in-frame only. Here the sample table reports roughly 120,000 clones. The receptor was derived from a man between 25 and 39 years old in good health and CMV-seronegative. The material sequenced was PBMCs.

The CDR3 loop is CASSPSTGTGAHF. CDR3 sequence (DNA): TGCGCCAGCAGCCCATCAACCGGGACAGGGGCCCACTTC. This rearrangement joins TRBV5-1 to TRBJ2-7, with 10 bases identical to TRBD1. This CDR3 contains 13 residues. Germline V gene sequence: CDR1 SGHRS, CDR2 YFSETQ.